The 14 T cell receptor beta chains in this list originate from one sample, sequenced in a study of pediatric ulcerative colitis. The table came from immunoSEQ multiplex PCR; TCRdb's copy has only in-frame clones and leaves some out. The sample shows tens of thousands of clones, more than 60% of them seen only once. The sample taken for sequencing was blood. Receptors were obtained from a boy between 10 and 17 years old with moderate ulcerative colitis.

The chain employs TRBV6-1 and TRBJ2-7, with D perhaps TRBD2 (5 bases). The CDR3 has 16 amino acids. Trimming took 3 bases from V and 2 from J, leaving 17 bases between them. Germline-derived CDR1 and CDR2 are MNHNS and SASEGT. CDR3 in amino acids: CASSDSLRTGTYEQYF. CDR3 sequence (DNA): TGTGCCAGCAGTGATAGTCTACGGACGGGGACCTACGAGCAGTACTTC.

The gene calls are TRBV19 and TRBJ1-4; D perhaps matches TRBD1 (6 bases). Germline V gives CDR1 LNHDA, CDR2 SQIVND (reference sequence). Trimming took off 3 bases at V and 8 bases at J, with 16 bases between the two ends. The CDR3 runs to 15 residues. CDR3 in amino acids: CASSMGTLSPEKLFF. The CDR3, as DNA: TGTGCCAGTAGTATGGGGACACTGAGCCCAGAAAAACTGTTTTTT. The whole variable domain, remainder taken from reference TRBV19 and TRBJ1-4, is DGGITQSPKYLFRKEGQNVTLSCEQNLNHDAMYWYRQDPGQGLRLIYYSQIVNDFQKGDIAEGYSVSREKKESFPLTVTSAQKNPTAFYLCASSMGTLSPEKLFFGSGTQLSVL.

V gene TRBV7-8 combines with J gene TRBJ2-1; possibly TRBD2 for D (6 bases). Germline V lookup: CDR1 SGHVS, CDR2 FQNEAQ. V lost 2 bases, J lost 2 bases, and 13 bases lay in between. CDR3 length equals 16 residues. In nucleotides, the CDR3 is TGTGCCAGCAGCTTACGGCGCGGGGCTCCCTACAATGAGCAGTTCTTC. As protein: CASSLRRGAPYNEQFF.

This clone was found a few times. CDR3 sequence: CASSPWREGEQFF. The CDR3, as DNA: TGTGCCAGCAGCCCCTGGAGGGAAGGTGAGCAGTTCTTC. The chain joins TRBV21-1 to TRBJ2-1; the listed D gene, TRBD2, was not tested against the DNA. TRBV21-1 counts as a pseudogene. CDR3 length: 13 residues.

The genes are TRBV4-3 and TRBJ2-1; D not certain. Germline CDR1 and CDR2: LGHNA and YSLEER. Trimming cost V 0 bases and J 1 base, with 16 bases left between them. The CDR3 contains 18 residues. This CDR3 reads CASSQEVVLSRSYNEQFF. CDR3 nucleotide sequence: TGCGCCAGCAGCCAAGAGGTTGTGTTATCGCGGTCCTACAATGAGCAGTTCTTC.

This CDR3 reads CASTNTGQGRNYGYTF. The CDR3 nucleotides are TGTGCCAGCACCAATACAGGACAGGGGCGGAACTATGGCTACACCTTC. The chain has TRBV2 and TRBJ1-2; 9 bases map to TRBD1. V was pared by 7 bases and J by 2 bases, with 11 bases of the junction left unmatched. This CDR3 region has 16 residues. Germline assignment: CDR1 SNHLY and CDR2 FYNNEI. Based on the CDR3 plus reference TRBV2 and TRBJ1-2, the full variable domain is EPEVTQTPSHQVTQMGQEVILRCVPISNHLYFYWYRQILGQKVEFLVSFYNNEISEKSEIFDDQFSVERPDGSNFTLKIRSTKLEDSAMYFCASTNTGQGRNYGYTFGSGTRLTVV.

The J gene is TRBJ1-1, the V gene TRBV30; D may be TRBD1 (6 bases). Trimming removed 8 bases at V and 3 bases at J, with 16 bases between. The CDR3 is made up of 13 amino acids. Germline V gene data show CDR1 as GTSNPN and CDR2 as SVGIG (reference sequence). CDR3 sequence reads: CARAQQGYTEAFF. CDR3 in DNA: TGTGCCAGGGCCCAACAGGGTTACACTGAAGCTTTCTTT.

This clone was recorded only once. The V and J genes are TRBV9 and TRBJ2-7; D is unclear. The length of the CDR3 is 15 residues. CDR1 is SGDLS, CDR2 YYNGEE, per germline. Trimming removed 0 bases from V and 7 bases from J, with 17 bases in between. The CDR3 sequence is CASSVDGVRSGEQYF. The CDR3 region has the DNA TGTGCCAGCAGCGTAGATGGGGTCCGGTCGGGTGAGCAGTACTTC.

The V call is TRBV7-2, the J call TRBJ1-1, with D unclear. CDR1 is SGHTA and CDR2 is FQGNSA in the germline V gene. Trimming removed 1 base from V and 2 bases from J, with 17 bases in between. The CDR3 spans 17 residues. The CDR3 spells CASSLVARLRRNTEAFF. The CDR3 coding sequence is TGTGCCAGCAGCTTAGTCGCCAGGCTAAGGCGAAACACTGAAGCTTTCTTT. Looking up the rest from reference TRBV7-2 and TRBJ1-1 gives the full variable domain: GAGVSQSPSNKVTEKGKDVELRCDPISGHTALYWYRQSLGQGLEFLIYFQGNSAPDKSGLPSDRFSAERTGGSVSTLTIQRTQQEDSAVYLCASSLVARLRRNTEAFFGQGTRLTVV.

In its sample, this clone was seen once. The V gene is TRBV4-1, the J gene TRBJ2-7, with D perhaps matching TRBD2 (5 bases). The germline V gene encodes CDR1 MGHRA and CDR2 YSYEKL. The germline V and J ends were trimmed by 5 bases and 3 bases, with 17 bases remaining between them. This CDR3 has 15 amino acids. The DNA for the CDR3 is TGCGCCAGCAGCGATGGACGACGGGGAGACTACGAGCAGTACTTC. Its translation is CASSDGRRGDYEQYF.

The chain has TRBV6-5 and TRBJ2-1; 8 bases match TRBD1. Germline CDR1 reads MNHEY; CDR2 reads SVGAGI. This CDR3 has 15 residues. Losses at the gene ends were 6 bases for V and 6 bases for J; bases not matched to a gene: 10. The CDR3 protein is CASRLDRGYFNEQFF. CDR3 in DNA: TGTGCCAGCAGACTCGACAGGGGATATTTCAATGAGCAGTTCTTC.

The chain has TRBV5-1 and TRBJ2-5, with TRBD1 matching over 7 bases. The ends lost 4 bases at V and 2 bases at J; junction bases unmatched: 8. The germline CDR1 and CDR2 sequences are SGHRS and YFSETQ. The CDR3 has 15 amino acids. CDR3 residues: CASSRSIQGQETQYF. The CDR3 nucleotides read TGCGCCAGCAGCCGTTCGATACAGGGGCAAGAGACCCAGTACTTC.

The chain has TRBV7-6 and TRBJ2-2; D unclear. This CDR3 contains 13 residues. Trimming took off 6 bases at V and 4 bases at J, with 9 bases between the two ends. Germline values: CDR1 SGHVS, CDR2 FNYEAQ. CDR3 in amino acids: CASRRWGTGELFF. The CDR3 region has the DNA TGTGCCAGCAGGCGATGGGGCACCGGGGAGCTGTTTTTT.

This clone was counted once. The chain combines TRBV6-5 with TRBJ1-2; 7 bases fit TRBD1. This CDR3 is built from 14 residues. Germline lookup yields CDR1 MNHEY and CDR2 SVGAGI. The ends lost 6 bases at V and 8 bases at J; junction bases unmatched: 12. The CDR3 loop is CASSNLDRVEGYTF. The CDR3 DNA sequence: TGTGCCAGCAGCAACTTAGACAGGGTAGAAGGCTACACCTTC.